Presented here are 15 T cell receptor beta chains from one specimen sequenced in a study of cytomegalovirus exposure and HLA in healthy donors. PCR primers comprised 60 Vbeta and 13 Jbeta primers. Some clones are missing from TCRdb's copy, which holds only in-frame ones; the method was immunoSEQ multiplex PCR. The sample gives 90,000 to 120,000 clones, 55% to 65% of which show up once; 3% to 4% is in the top ten. Sequenced: PBMCs. The receptors shown here come from a man aged 25-45 years in good health and CMV-seropositive.

V and J are TRBV20-1 and TRBJ2-3; D gene ambiguous. V was shortened by 0 bases and J by 7 bases, with 5 bases between the two germline ends. Germline lookup yields CDR1 DFQATT and CDR2 SNEGSKA (reference sequence). The CDR3 runs to 11 residues. The CDR3 sequence: CSAREQNTQYF. Here the CDR3 DNA reads TGCAGTGCTAGAGAACAAAATACGCAGTATTTT.

This clone was observed a few times. The V gene is TRBV6-6, the J gene TRBJ2-3, with 9 bases that match TRBD1. CDR1 and CDR2 (germline): MNHNY, SVGAGI (reference sequence). The CDR3 consists of 15 residues. J was trimmed by 3 bases and V by 5 bases; bases with no gene match: 6. CDR3 bases: TGTGCCAGCAGTGGCTCGGGACAGGGTACAGATACGCAGTATTTT. Translating it yields CASSGSGQGTDTQYF.

V gene TRBV5-8 combines with J gene TRBJ1-2, with 7 bases aligning to TRBD1. In germline, CDR1 is SGHTS, CDR2 YDEGEE. Trimming at V came to 1 base and at J to 3 bases, leaving 6 bases not matched to a gene. The CDR3 spans 15 residues. The CDR3 bases are TGTGCCAGCAGCTTGTGGGACAGTTGGGACTATGGCTACACCTTC. Encoded protein: CASSLWDSWDYGYTF.

The chain combines TRBV19 with TRBJ2-5; TRBD2 matches at 8 bases. CDR1 and CDR2 (germline): LNHDA, SQIVND (reference sequence). This CDR3 contains 13 residues. The ends lost 6 bases at V and 1 base at J; junction bases unmatched: 1. The CDR3 DNA reads TGTGCCAGTAGCGGGACTAGCCAAGAGACCCAGTACTTC. Amino acids: CASSGTSQETQYF.

The chain carries TRBV7-9 and TRBJ2-7; no clear D. Germline CDR1 is SEHNR and CDR2 is FQNEAQ (reference sequence). CDR3 length equals 13 residues. The germline V and J ends were trimmed by 1 base and 3 bases, with 7 bases remaining between them. Written as DNA, the CDR3 is TGTGCCAGCAGCTTAGGAACCTACTACGAGCAGTACTTC. This gives the protein CASSLGTYYEQYF.

The chain employs TRBV7-9 and TRBJ2-1, with TRBD2 identical over 14 bases. The trim removed 4 bases at V and 5 bases at J, leaving 7 bases unmatched. The CDR3 is made up of 17 amino acids. The V gene's germline CDR1 is SEHNR and CDR2 FQNEAQ (reference sequence). CDR3 loop: CASSSGLAGGPDNEQFF. The CDR3 DNA follows: TGTGCCAGCAGCTCCGGACTAGCGGGGGGCCCGGACAATGAGCAGTTCTTC.

The chain is built from TRBV6-1 and TRBJ2-3; D possibly corresponds to TRBD1 (6 bases). With 8 bases removed from V and 3 bases from J, the gap between germline ends came to 18 bases. Germline assignment: CDR1 MNHNS and CDR2 SASEGT. CDR3 length: 15 residues. The CDR3: CASRERVGATDTQYF. Written as DNA, the CDR3 is TGTGCCAGCCGAGAGAGAGTGGGGGCTACAGATACGCAGTATTTT.

The CDR3 protein is CASSSGKSYEQYF. CDR3 DNA: TGCGCCAGCAGTTCGGGGAAGAGCTACGAGCAGTACTTC. This chain uses TRBV10-1 with TRBJ2-7; D might be TRBD2 (5 bases). The CDR3 consists of 13 residues. Looked up from germline, CDR1 is WNHNN and CDR2 is SYGVQD (reference sequence). Trimming pared 5 bases from V and 3 bases from J, leaving 11 bases between.

The chain joins TRBV11-2 to TRBJ1-1, with 7 bases lining up with TRBD1. The CDR3 extends over 14 amino acids. The J segment lost 12 bases and the V segment lost 3 bases, leaving 13 bases of the junction unmatched. Germline-derived CDR1 and CDR2 are SGHAT and FQNNGV. In DNA, the CDR3 is TGTGCCAGCAGCTTGGAGGGGGCGCGGTTCGAATCTTTCTTT. It codes for CASSLEGARFESFF. Together with reference TRBV11-2 and TRBJ1-1, the CDR3 gives the full variable domain: EAGVAQSPRYKIIEKRQSVAFWCNPISGHATLYWYQQILGQGPKLLIQFQNNGVVDDSQLPKDRFSAERLKGVDSTLKIQPAKLEDSAVYLCASSLEGARFESFFGQGTRLTVV.

This rearrangement joins TRBV19 to TRBJ1-4; TRBD1 aligns across 8 bases. V gave up 5 bases and J gave up 0 bases; unmatched junction bases: 5. The CDR3 runs 16 residues. Germline V gives CDR1 LNHDA, CDR2 SQIVND (reference sequence). This chain's CDR3 is CASSLTGGATNEKLFF. CDR3 DNA: TGTGCCAGTAGTCTCACAGGGGGTGCAACTAATGAAAAACTGTTTTTT. Based on the CDR3 plus reference TRBV19 and TRBJ1-4, the full variable domain is DGGITQSPKYLFRKEGQNVTLSCEQNLNHDAMYWYRQDPGQGLRLIYYSQIVNDFQKGDIAEGYSVSREKKESFPLTVTSAQKNPTAFYLCASSLTGGATNEKLFFGSGTQLSVL.

The chain combines TRBV19 with TRBJ1-5, with 7 bases identical to TRBD1. The CDR3 runs 16 residues. The germline V gene has CDR1 LNHDA and CDR2 SQIVND (reference sequence). J was trimmed by 1 base and V by 4 bases; bases with no gene match: 7. CDR3 bases: TGTGCCAGTAGTACCCTAATGACAGGGAGCAATCAGCCCCAGCATTTT. Encoded protein: CASSTLMTGSNQPQHF.

This clone showed up just a few times. The genes are TRBV7-9 and TRBJ2-3; D possibly corresponds to TRBD1 (6 bases). Germline V gene data show CDR1 as SEHNR and CDR2 as FQNEAQ (reference sequence). V shed 3 bases and J shed 2 bases, with 18 bases lying between them. The CDR3 is 17 residues long. The CDR3 sequence: CASSLVWTDPPTDTQYF. The CDR3 DNA follows: TGTGCCAGCAGCTTGGTTTGGACAGATCCCCCCACAGATACGCAGTATTTT.

V is TRBV5-6 and J is TRBJ1-1; unclear D gene. The ends were cut back, 4 bases at V and 8 bases at J, with 15 bases in the middle. The CDR3 runs 13 residues. Looked up from germline, CDR1 is SGHDT and CDR2 is YYEEEE. The CDR3 coding sequence is TGTGCCAGCAGCGACGACAACGGGATAGAAGCTTTCTTT. It is translated as CASSDDNGIEAFF. Filled out from reference TRBV5-6 and TRBJ1-1, the complete variable domain reads DAGVTQSPTHLIKTRGQQVTLRCSPKSGHDTVSWYQQALGQGPQFIFQYYEEEERQRGNFPDRFSGHQFPNYSSELNVNALLLGDSALYLCASSDDNGIEAFFGQGTRLTVV.

This sequence joins TRBV5-6 and TRBJ1-2; D perhaps matches TRBD1 (6 bases). Deletions cut 4 bases from V and 8 bases from J, with 12 bases between. The CDR3 has 12 residues. Germline loops: CDR1 SGHDT, CDR2 YYEEEE. DNA of the CDR3: TGTGCCAGCAGCGGGGACAAAGGCGGCTACACCTTC. Protein product: CASSGDKGGYTF.

The sample holds a few counts of this clone. CDR3 residues: CASTHPDSINQPQHF. In DNA form, the CDR3 reads TGTGCCAGTACCCATCCGGACAGTATCAATCAGCCCCAGCATTTT. The V gene is TRBV19, the J gene TRBJ1-5; the D gene is possibly TRBD1 (6 bases). V lost 7 bases and J 3 bases, leaving 16 bases between the germline ends. In germline, CDR1 is LNHDA, CDR2 SQIVND (reference sequence). The CDR3 has 15 amino acids.